Presented here are 12 T cell receptor beta chains from one specimen sequenced in a study of blood T cells in healthy people across ages. For the second PCR, which ran for 7 to 11 cycles, a sample-barcoded 5' primer and a J-beta primer mix were used. One entry per CDR3 protein results from TCRdb running MiXCR on the 5' RACE reads. This table holds 350,000 to 450,000 distinct CDR3 sequences, more than 45% found once. The sample was blood. The receptors were sampled from a man in his 60s in good health.

The chain recombines TRBV4-1 with TRBJ1-2, with TRBD1 matching 7 bases. The V and J ends lost 1 base and 8 bases, in that order; junction bases with no gene match: 10. Germline values: CDR1 MGHRA, CDR2 YSYEKL. The CDR3 extends over 15 amino acids. The CDR3 reads CASSQGTGAQGGYTF. DNA for the CDR3: TGCGCCAGCAGCCAAGGAACAGGGGCACAGGGCGGCTACACCTTC.

The chain couples TRBV10-3 to TRBJ1-2, with TRBD1 matching 7 bases. This CDR3 spans 13 amino acids. Per the germline V gene, CDR1 is ENHRY and CDR2 is SYGVKD. V gave up 6 bases and J gave up 3 bases; unmatched junction bases: 4. CDR3 amino acids: CAIRGQTDYGYTF. The CDR3 region has the DNA TGTGCCATCAGGGGACAGACGGACTATGGCTACACCTTC.

The gene calls are TRBV21-1 and TRBJ2-7. TRBV21-1 is marked as a pseudogene. This CDR3 spans 15 amino acids. The CDR3 region is CASSKETENSYEQYF. The CDR3 coding sequence is TGTGCCAGCAGCAAAGAAACGGAAAACTCCTACGAGCAGTACTTC.

This clonotype showed up just a few times. This chain links TRBV28 with TRBJ2-5; D unresolved. Trimming shortened V by 5 bases and J by 2 bases, and 18 bases separated the two germline ends. CDR3 length equals 16 residues. Germline values: CDR1 MDHEN, CDR2 SYDVKM. The chain's CDR3 is CASSAVLTERQETQYF. The CDR3 region has the DNA TGTGCCAGCAGTGCCGTCCTAACGGAACGTCAAGAGACCCAGTACTTC.

This clonotype was seen more than once but under ten times. This chain connects TRBV28 to TRBJ2-5; possible D gene TRBD1, 5 bases. This CDR3 has 14 residues. Trimming took off 1 base at V and 5 bases at J, with 11 bases between the two ends. In germline, CDR1 is MDHEN, CDR2 SYDVKM. Here the CDR3 DNA reads TGTGCCAGCAGTTTATTGGGGCGTTGGGAGACCCAGTACTTC. Its protein is CASSLLGRWETQYF.

This clonotype was picked up a small number of times. The gene calls are TRBV20-1 and TRBJ1-2, with D unresolved. Trimming shortened V by 6 bases and J by 2 bases, and 7 bases separated the two germline ends. The CDR3 contains 11 residues. CDR1 is DFQATT and CDR2 is SNEGSKA in the germline V gene (reference sequence). The CDR3 protein is CSARQNYGYTF. DNA of the CDR3: TGCAGTGCGCGGCAGAACTATGGCTACACCTTC.

Here the CDR3 reads CASSFVQGLGKLFF. The CDR3 bases are TGTGCCAGCAGCTTCGTACAGGGGCTAGGAAAACTGTTTTTT. The chain has TRBV5-5 and TRBJ1-4, with 7 bases matching TRBD1. Germline loops: CDR1 SGHKS, CDR2 YYEKEE (reference sequence). J lost 10 bases, V lost 2 bases, and 8 bases had no gene match. The CDR3 is made up of 14 amino acids.

This chain links TRBV9 with TRBJ2-5, with a possible D match to TRBD2 (6 bases). The CDR3 is 15 amino acids. V dropped 0 bases and J dropped 11 bases, with 20 bases sitting between them. Germline V lookup: CDR1 SGDLS, CDR2 YYNGEE. CDR3 coding DNA: TGTGCCAGCAGCGTAGGGACTACCACTTCCAATGAGCAGTACTTC. Translated: CASSVGTTTSNEQYF.

As regards this clonotype: Germline is not matched at one junction end, which may reflect a read error. The chain has TRBV7-7 and TRBJ2-1; D not resolved. Germline CDR1 and CDR2: SSHAT and FNYEAQ (reference sequence). The CDR3 runs to 17 residues. CDR3 coding DNA: TGTGCTAGCAGCTCCATTAGTCTTAAAGTAATAAACAATGAGCAGTTCTTC. Translating it yields CASSSISLKVINNEQFF.

CDR3 sequence: CSARQYGAGGRETQYF. Here the CDR3 DNA reads TGCAGTGCTAGACAATATGGGGCGGGAGGTCGAGAGACCCAGTACTTC. The chain combines TRBV20-1 with TRBJ2-5; 8 bases map to TRBD2. Per germline, CDR1 DFQATT and CDR2 SNEGSKA (reference sequence). V lost 2 bases, J lost 4 bases, and 12 bases stayed unmatched. This CDR3 spans 16 amino acids.

The V gene is TRBV28, the J gene TRBJ1-5; 7 positions agree with TRBD1. CDR3 size: 14 residues. Germline V CDR1 and CDR2: MDHEN, SYDVKM. Trimming took 7 bases from V and 7 from J; bases not matched to a gene: 10. As DNA, the CDR3 is TGTGCCAGCATCACCGACAGGGATAAGCAGCCCCAGCATTTT. Translating it yields CASITDRDKQPQHF.

The chain joins TRBV20-1 to TRBJ2-7; D not certain. V lost 4 bases and J 5 bases, leaving 12 bases between the germline ends. CDR3 length: 12 amino acids. Germline V gene sequence: CDR1 DFQATT, CDR2 SNEGSKA (reference sequence). The CDR3 coding sequence is TGCAGTGCTATAGACGTCGTGGACGAGCAGTACTTC. This codes for CSAIDVVDEQYF.